A single sample is the source of the 32 T cell receptor beta chains below, sequenced in a study of molecular identifiers for immune sequencing clone quantification. TCRdb called the PCR reads again in MiXCR, with one record for every CDR3 protein. The top ten hold about 0.75% of the sample, which has under 600,000 distinct CDR3 sequences, roughly 25% seen once. Sequences were obtained from naive CD8+ T cells from blood, with Jurkat cell RNA spiked in. Subset in this sample: FACS-sorted CD8+CD4-CCR7+CD45RA+ naive T cells. These receptors originate from a human donor in good health. Some libraries in this study had Jurkat cell RNA spiked in.

There are many counts of this clonotype. The genes are TRBV4-3 and TRBJ2-7; a possible D gene is TRBD1 (6 bases). This CDR3 is 14 amino acids long. CDR1 and CDR2 (germline): LGHNA, YSLEER. V gave up 0 bases and J gave up 5 bases, with 11 bases separating them. The CDR3 loop reads CASSQDQGWNEQYF. In DNA form, the CDR3 reads TGCGCCAGCAGCCAAGACCAGGGGTGGAACGAGCAGTACTTC.

V and J are TRBV7-2 and TRBJ2-3, with D possibly being TRBD2 (6 bases). V was cut by 1 base and J by 4 bases, with 18 bases left in between. Germline CDR1 and CDR2: SGHTA and FQGNSA. CDR3 length: 17 amino acids. CDR3 loop: CASSLGGGVGGADTQYF. The CDR3 DNA sequence: TGTGCCAGCAGCTTAGGGGGCGGGGTTGGAGGCGCAGATACGCAGTATTTT.

This rearrangement joins TRBV6-2 or TRBV6-3 to TRBJ2-7; 7 nucleotides match TRBD1. V lost 6 bases and J lost 3; bases outside the gene matches: 5. The CDR3 runs to 13 residues. From germline, CDR1 is MNHEY and CDR2 SVGEGT. CDR3 nucleotides: TGTGCCAGCAGCACTACAGGGGACTACGAGCAGTACTTC. Translating gives CASSTTGDYEQYF.

This clonotype came up many times. V and J are TRBV5-6 and TRBJ2-7; D remains unclear. The CDR3 is made up of 13 amino acids. The V gene lost 5 bases and the J gene lost 0 bases, with 9 bases spanning the gap. CDR1 and CDR2 from the germline V gene are SGHDT and YYEEEE. CDR3 bases: TGTGCCAGCAGTTTGCGGAGCTCCTACGAGCAGTACTTC. Its translation is CASSLRSSYEQYF.

The V and J genes are TRBV7-9 and TRBJ2-2; 10 bases align to TRBD1. The CDR3 spans 17 residues. Germline CDR1 reads SEHNR; CDR2 reads FQNEAQ (reference sequence). V was pared by 2 bases and J by 4 bases, with 7 bases of the junction left unmatched. In nucleotides, the CDR3 is TGTGCCAGCAGCTTACGGACAGGGGGTTCGTCCACCGGGGAGCTGTTTTTT. Translation gives CASSLRTGGSSTGELFF.

The V and J genes are TRBV21-1 and TRBJ1-6. TRBV21-1 is labeled a pseudogene. The CDR3 runs 13 residues. The CDR3: CAPQGQYNSPLHF. CDR3 DNA sequence: TGTGCCCCCCAGGGCCAGTATAATTCACCCCTCCACTTT.

There are a few counts of this clonotype. This chain joins TRBV28 and TRBJ1-1; TRBD1 matches 10 bases. CDR3 length equals 16 residues. V was clipped by 4 bases and J by 8 bases; unmatched bases: 13. Germline assignment: CDR1 MDHEN and CDR2 SYDVKM. The CDR3 nucleotides read TGTGCCAGCAGTTCATCGGAGCTCGACAGGGGGCACGAAGCTTTCTTT. It codes for CASSSSELDRGHEAFF.

This clonotype has a count of ten or more. This rearrangement joins TRBV10-2 to TRBJ1-5; D unresolved. The CDR3 loop spans 14 amino acids. V dropped 2 bases and J dropped 1 base, with 6 bases sitting between them. Germline V gene data show CDR1 as WSHSY and CDR2 as SAAADI. The CDR3 sequence is CASSEVGSNQPQHF. Here the CDR3 DNA reads TGCGCCAGCAGTGAGGTGGGCAGCAATCAGCCCCAGCATTTT.

This clonotype was counted ten times or more. The rearrangement joins TRBV3-1 to TRBJ2-3; TRBD2 matches 8 bases. Germline V lookup: CDR1 LGHDT, CDR2 YNNKEL (reference sequence). Trimming at V came to 4 bases and at J to 4 bases, leaving 4 bases not matched to a gene. CDR3 size: 14 residues. This CDR3 reads CASSPGLGADTQYF. The CDR3 nucleotides are TGTGCCAGCAGCCCGGGACTAGGCGCAGATACGCAGTATTTT.

About this clonotype: One junction end disagrees with the germline gene, perhaps due to a read error. This chain connects TRBV7-9 to TRBJ2-3; TRBD1 aligns across 12 bases. CDR3 length: 20 amino acids. Looked up from germline, CDR1 is SEHNR and CDR2 is FQNEAQ (reference sequence). The chain's CDR3 is CASSPRDRGPMIKITDTQCF. The CDR3 nucleotides read TGTGCCAGCAGCCCGAGGGACAGGGGGCCTATGATAAAAATCACAGATACGCAGTGTTTT. Full variable domain (outside the CDR3, taken from reference TRBV7-9 and TRBJ2-3): DTGVSQNPRHKITKRGQNVTFRCDPISEHNRLYWYRQTLGQGPEFLTYFQNEAQLEKSRLLSDRFSAERPKGSFSTLEIQRTEQGDSAMYLCASSPRDRGPMIKITDTQCFGPGTRLTVL.

As to this clonotype: This may come from a read error, since a much larger clone is one base off. The rearrangement uses TRBV7-2 and TRBJ1-2; no firm D call. The germline gives CDR1 SGHTA, CDR2 FQGNSA. This CDR3 is 14 amino acids long. The V end lost 1 base, the J end lost 12 bases, and 18 bases lay between the germline ends. Here the CDR3 DNA reads TGTGCCAGCAGCTTAGATGTCACCACAACTCGCCACACCTTC. It codes for CASSLDVTTTRHTF.

This clonotype was observed many times. V and J are TRBV5-1 and TRBJ2-5, with D perhaps matching TRBD1 or TRBD2 (5 bases each). The V end lost 1 base, the J end lost 1 base, and 11 bases lay between the germline ends. Germline V CDR1 and CDR2: SGHRS, YFSETQ. CDR3 size: 15 residues. The CDR3, as DNA: TGCGCCAGCAGCTTGACTTGGGGACCCCAAGAGACCCAGTACTTC. It specifies CASSLTWGPQETQYF. Full variable domain (outside the CDR3, taken from reference TRBV5-1 and TRBJ2-5): KAGVTQTPRYLIKTRGQQVTLSCSPISGHRSVSWYQQTPGQGLQFLFEYFSETQRNKGNFPGRFSGRQFSNSRSEMNVSTLELGDSALYLCASSLTWGPQETQYFGPGTRLLVL.

Many counts were recorded for this clonotype. The chain employs TRBV6-5 and TRBJ2-3; 7 bases are a match to TRBD2. The V segment lost 2 bases and the J segment 4 bases; nucleotides outside the gene matches: 3. The CDR3 is 14 amino acids. Germline CDR1 is MNHEY and CDR2 is SVGAGI. CDR3 coding DNA: TGTGCCAGCAGTTACGCGGGAGCAGCAGATACGCAGTATTTT. Protein sequence: CASSYAGAADTQYF.

There are a few counts of this clonotype. The chain is built from TRBV19 and TRBJ2-2; weak D call: TRBD2 (5 bases). V was trimmed by 3 bases and J by 6 bases, leaving 14 bases between them. The germline gives CDR1 LNHDA, CDR2 SQIVND (reference sequence). The CDR3 is made up of 15 amino acids. CDR3 sequence reads: CASSIDYTDSGELFF. Written as DNA, the CDR3 is TGTGCCAGTAGTATTGACTATACAGACTCCGGGGAGCTGTTTTTT.

This clonotype was picked up many times. The rearrangement joins TRBV12-3 or TRBV12-4 to TRBJ2-3; perhaps TRBD2 as D (7 bases). This CDR3 spans 16 amino acids. Trimming removed 2 bases at V and 3 bases at J, with 15 bases between. CDR3 in amino acids: CASSLTGGALTDTQYF. CDR3 in DNA: TGTGCCAGCAGTTTAACGGGGGGCGCATTGACAGATACGCAGTATTTT.

In its sample, this clonotype was seen many times. At one end the junction does not follow the germline gene, possibly because of a read error. The J gene is TRBJ2-1, the V gene TRBV12-3 or TRBV12-4; TRBD2 matches at 13 bases. This CDR3 has 13 amino acids. This CDR3 reads CASSPSGTSGTKF. The CDR3 DNA reads TGTGCCAGCAGTCCTTCCGGGACTAGCGGGACGAAATTC.

In this sample, this clonotype turned up a few times. The V gene is TRBV9, the J gene TRBJ2-7, with TRBD1 as a possible D gene (7 bases). Trimming stripped 2 bases from V and 4 bases from J, with 10 bases between. This CDR3 region has 13 residues. Germline V CDR1 and CDR2: SGDLS, YYNGEE. CDR3 coding DNA: TGTGCCAGCAGCGTTTCAGGGGGGTACGAGCAGTACTTC. Its protein product is CASSVSGGYEQYF.

This clonotype was recorded at least ten times. This chain joins TRBV7-2 and TRBJ2-7; 7 positions match TRBD1. CDR3 length equals 16 residues. J gave up 5 bases and V 5 bases, and 15 bases lay outside the gene matches. The germline CDR1 and CDR2 sequences are SGHTA and FQGNSA. The CDR3 DNA is TGTGCCAGCAGCCCTGCCCGACAGGGAGTTTACCACGAGCAGTACTTC. It specifies CASSPARQGVYHEQYF.

This chain links TRBV6-6 with TRBJ1-5; possible D gene TRBD1, 5 bases. Looked up from germline, CDR1 is MNHNY and CDR2 is SVGAGI (reference sequence). The CDR3 is 16 amino acids. V was pared by 11 bases and J by 0 bases, with 20 bases between. The CDR3 DNA is TGTGCCGGCGCCCCAGGGCCGTTGAATAGCAATCAGCCCCAGCATTTT. Translated: CAGAPGPLNSNQPQHF.

The sample holds many counts of this clonotype. J is TRBJ1-5 and V is TRBV6-6; 7 bases are shared with TRBD1. CDR1 is MNHNY and CDR2 is SVGAGI in the germline V gene (reference sequence). V lost 2 bases and J lost 7; bases outside the gene matches: 8. The CDR3 length is 15 residues. The CDR3 sequence: CASSYGDSSEQPQHF. Written as DNA, the CDR3 is TGTGCCAGCAGTTACGGGGACAGTTCGGAGCAGCCCCAGCATTTT.

A few counts support this clonotype. The V call is TRBV11-2, the J call TRBJ2-7, with TRBD1 matching 9 bases. Germline V lookup: CDR1 SGHAT, CDR2 FQNNGV. The CDR3 has 15 residues. With V trimmed by 5 bases and J by 6 bases, 11 bases remained unmatched. The CDR3 sequence: CASSLSPGQGREQYF. The CDR3 bases are TGTGCCAGCAGCCTAAGTCCGGGACAGGGTCGCGAGCAGTACTTC.

This clonotype was counted only a few times. J is TRBJ2-3 and V is TRBV12-3 or TRBV12-4; the match to TRBD2 covers 12 bases. The CDR3 spans 19 residues. The junction had 9 bases not matched to a gene; V was cut back by 0 bases and J by 2 bases. CDR3 DNA: TGTGCCAGCAGTTTAGCCGGTCTAGCGGGGGGGCGCGTCACAGATACGCAGTATTTT. This gives the protein CASSLAGLAGGRVTDTQYF.

This clonotype came up many times. The genes are TRBV6-5 and TRBJ2-3; D gene unclear. CDR3 length: 14 amino acids. CDR1 MNHEY and CDR2 SVGAGI come from the germline V gene. Trimming took off 4 bases at V and 6 bases at J, with 14 bases between the two ends. The CDR3 DNA is TGTGCCAGCAGTTCAAGGGCGGCCGTGGATACGCAGTATTTT. This gives the protein CASSSRAAVDTQYF.

The V gene is TRBV5-6, the J gene TRBJ2-1; 11 positions agree with TRBD2. The ends lost 4 bases at V and 15 bases at J; junction bases unmatched: 12. The CDR3 consists of 14 residues. CDR1 and CDR2 from the germline V gene are SGHDT and YYEEEE. The CDR3 spells CASSVTSGGTRPFF. In DNA form, the CDR3 reads TGTGCCAGCAGCGTAACTAGCGGGGGTACCCGGCCGTTCTTC.

V usage is TRBV19 and J usage is TRBJ2-2; 7 nucleotides line up with TRBD2. The J segment lost 0 bases and the V segment lost 8 bases, leaving 3 bases of the junction unmatched. Germline V gives CDR1 LNHDA, CDR2 SQIVND (reference sequence). The CDR3 extends over 14 amino acids. This CDR3 reads CASDSGPNTGELFF. CDR3 nucleotide sequence: TGTGCCAGTGATAGCGGGCCGAACACCGGGGAGCTGTTTTTT.

This clonotype was observed a handful of times. This rearrangement joins TRBV28 to TRBJ2-1, with D possibly matching TRBD1 (5 bases). This CDR3 region has 11 residues. Trimming took off 7 bases at V and 9 bases at J, with 10 bases between the two ends. CDR1 is MDHEN, CDR2 SYDVKM, per germline. The CDR3 bases are TGTGCCAGCACTTGGGGCACTGAGCAGTTCTTC. This gives the protein CASTWGTEQFF.

This clonotype was seen a few times. The chain combines TRBV12-3 or TRBV12-4 with TRBJ2-5, with 9 bases fitting TRBD1. V shed 3 bases, J shed 2 bases, and the junction held 7 bases outside the gene matches. The CDR3 is 16 amino acids. CDR3 coding DNA: TGTGCCAGCAGTTTTCCTTCCGGACAGGGGCAAGAGACCCAGTACTTC. This encodes CASSFPSGQGQETQYF.

This clonotype was detected ten times or more. The J gene is TRBJ2-3, the V gene TRBV2, with TRBD1 identical over 8 bases. This CDR3 has 14 amino acids. Germline CDR1 reads SNHLY; CDR2 reads FYNNEI. V trimming: 1 base; J trimming: 6 bases; junction bases outside the gene matches: 3. The CDR3 sequence is CASSEGTGFDTQYF. CDR3 DNA: TGTGCCAGCAGTGAAGGGACAGGGTTTGATACGCAGTATTTT.

Details on this clonotype: The DNA is left out, because the CDR3 cannot be placed on it with certainty; the CDR3 is given as TCRdb lists it. CDR3 sequence reads: CASSLAWAGGNEKLSF. The gene calls are TRBV7-9 and TRBJ1-4; the DNA was not compared with TRBD1, the D call given in the table. Germline V gene lookup returns CDR1 SEHNR and CDR2 FQNEAQ (reference sequence). The CDR3 has 16 amino acids, counting both end residues.

This clonotype was seen more than once but under ten times. This chain connects TRBV5-6 to TRBJ2-7; the D is unclear. This CDR3 is 14 amino acids long. In germline, CDR1 is SGHDT, CDR2 YYEEEE. Trimming stripped 3 bases from V and 1 base from J, with 11 bases between. The CDR3 protein is CASSSSGLSYEQYF. The CDR3 DNA sequence: TGTGCCAGCAGCTCGAGTGGCTTATCCTACGAGCAGTACTTC.

The chain combines TRBV12-3 or TRBV12-4 with TRBJ1-2, with a tentative D call TRBD1 (6 bases). This CDR3 contains 14 residues. V lost 6 bases, J lost 4 bases, and 15 bases lay in between. The CDR3 DNA is TGTGCCAGCAGGAAGGGGGGTATGGGCTATGGCTACACCTTC. This gives the protein CASRKGGMGYGYTF.

For this clonotype: A read error may be the cause here, since a much bigger clone is one base away. CDR3 nucleotides: TGTGCCAGCAGTTCGTTAGGGGAAACCGGGGAGCTGTTTTTT. Its protein is CASSSLGETGELFF. This sequence joins TRBV28 and TRBJ2-2; a possible D gene is TRBD1 (5 bases). Looked up from germline, CDR1 is MDHEN and CDR2 is SYDVKM. V dropped 4 bases and J dropped 5 bases, with 11 bases sitting between them. This CDR3 contains 14 residues. Filled out from reference TRBV28 and TRBJ2-2, the complete variable domain reads DVKVTQSSRYLVKRTGEKVFLECVQDMDHENMFWYRQDPGLGLRLIYFSYDVKMKEKGDIPEGYSVSREKKERFSLILESASTNQTSMYLCASSSLGETGELFFGEGSRLTVL.